These T cell receptor beta chains were read from a single sample in a study of CD8+CD57+ T cells in acquired aplastic anemia. Each CDR3 protein gets one entry after TCRdb re-called the reads with MiXCR. There are about 190,000 distinct CDR3 sequences in the sample; around 59% occur only once, and about 17% lies in the top ten. The sequencing sample was made of sorted CD4+, CD8+, or CD8+CD57+ T cells (not recorded which) from PBMCs. Every receptor here comes from a human donor in good health, serving as a control. The CDR3 runs from the conserved cysteine through the conserved F or W. A D gene is named only where the DNA matches it firmly. Clone sizes are given selectively: once, few, many, or a class where the clone is expanded.

many,TRBJ1-1,TRBV14,-,CASSQQGTTEAFF,TGTGCCAGCAGCCAACAGGGGACCACTGAAGCTTTCTTT
few,TRBJ1-5,TRBV19,-,CASSSEINQPQHF,TGTGCCAGTAGTAGCGAAATCAATCAGCCCCAGCATTTT
-,TRBJ1-6,TRBV5-4,TRBD1,CASSLGTDSNSPLHF,TGTGCCAGCAGCCTGGGGACAGATTCTAATTCACCCCTCCACTTT
many,TRBJ2-7,TRBV6-5,TRBD2,CASSYFSGGGETYEQYF,TGTGCCAGCAGTTACTTTTCGGGCGGGGGGGAAACCTACGAGCAGTACTTC
-,TRBJ2-3,TRBV7-2,TRBD2,CASSLALANEQYF,TGTGCCAGCAGCTTAGCACTAGCGAATGAGCAGTATTTT
once,TRBJ2-5,TRBV10-3,TRBD1,CASREGQGSGTQYF,TGTGCCAGCCGTGAAGGACAGGGTAGTGGAACCCAGTACTTC
few,TRBJ2-2,TRBV19,TRBD2,CATPNPSGLNTGELFF,TGTGCCACCCCAAATCCTAGCGGACTAAATACCGGGGAGCTGTTTTTT
-,TRBJ1-2,TRBV6-6,TRBD1,CANRDRDKNGYTF,TGTGCCAACCGGGACAGGGATAAGAATGGCTACACCTTC
-,TRBJ2-5,TRBV11-2,-,CASSLVLYGQETQYF,TGTGCCAGCAGCTTAGTCCTTTATGGGCAAGAGACCCAGTACTTC
many,TRBJ2-7,TRBV11-1,-,CASSLVTPGKQYF,TGTGCCAGCAGCTTAGTGACACCAGGGAAGCAGTACTTC
-,TRBJ2-2,TRBV10-2,-,CASSESLSINTGELFF,TGCGCCAGCAGTGAGTCGTTATCCATAAACACCGGGGAGCTGTTTTTT
many,TRBJ1-1,TRBV11-2,-,CASSLLTLSYTEAFF,TGTGCCAGCAGCCTCTTAACCCTTTCGTACACTGAAGCTTTCTTT
-,TRBJ1-2,TRBV7-2,TRBD1,CASSYQGADGYTF,TGTGCCAGCAGTTATCAGGGGGCGGATGGCTACACCTTC
many,TRBJ1-4,TRBV19,-,CASSMVGEKLFF,TGTGCCAGTAGTATGGTAGGCGAAAAACTGTTTTTT
-,TRBJ1-5,TRBV25-1,-,CASRDSLGGRYNQPQHF,TGTGCCAGCAGAGATAGTTTAGGGGGGCGATACAATCAGCCCCAGCATTTT
-,TRBJ2-5,TRBV20-1,TRBD2,CSARGLARETQYF,TGCAGTGCTAGAGGACTAGCGAGGGAGACCCAGTACTTC
-,TRBJ1-1,TRBV10-2,TRBD1,CASNAGTGVRQVPF,TGCGCCAGCAACGCCGGGACAGGGGTTCGACAAGTGCCATTT
-,TRBJ1-5,TRBV10-3,-,CAISVGQPQHF,TGTGCCATCAGTGTGGGACAGCCCCAGCATTTT
-,TRBJ1-1,TRBV11-2,TRBD1,CASSLSAYKKTGGDTEAFF,TGTGCCAGCAGCTTATCGGCATATAAGAAGACAGGGGGGGACACTGAAGCTTTCTTT
-,TRBJ2-6,TRBV29-1,-,CVTYSGANVLTF,TGCGTCACCTACTCTGGGGCCAACGTCCTGACTTTC
-,TRBJ2-5,TRBV20-1,-,CSAAQETQYF,TGCAGTGCGGCCCAAGAGACCCAGTACTTC
many,TRBJ2-7,TRBV5-8,TRBD1,CASSLGDRVPYEQYF,TGTGCCAGCAGCTTGGGGGACAGGGTCCCCTACGAGCAGTACTTC
-,TRBJ1-6,TRBV20-1,TRBD1,CTVVSGTGGYGGSPLHF,TGCACTGTAGTTAGCGGGACAGGGGGTTACGGAGGCTCACCCCTCCACTTT
once,TRBJ2-5,TRBV19,-,CASSRSALDRETQYF,TGTGCCAGTAGTCGCTCAGCCCTTGATAGGGAGACCCAGTACTTC
many,TRBJ2-5,TRBV5-1,TRBD2,CASSLGGLAETQYF,TGCGCCAGCAGCTTGGGGGGACTAGCAGAGACCCAGTACTTC
many,TRBJ2-3,TRBV12-3/TRBV12-4,-,CASRTTDTQYF,TGTGCCAGCAGGACCACAGATACGCAGTATTTT
-,TRBJ1-1,TRBV9,-,CASSVGGQLTEAFF,TGTGCCAGCAGCGTAGGCGGACAGCTCACTGAAGCTTTCTTT
-,TRBJ1-1,TRBV6-9,-,CASVDRGASTEAFF,TGTGCCAGCGTCGATAGGGGGGCGAGCACTGAAGCTTTCTTT
once,TRBJ2-3,TRBV20-1,TRBD2,CSAPSGGTTDTQYF,TGCAGTGCTCCTAGCGGGGGGACCACAGATACGCAGTATTTT
-,TRBJ1-5,TRBV2,TRBD1,CASSRTGLGSGNQPQHF,TGTGCCAGCAGTAGGACAGGGTTGGGGAGTGGAAATCAGCCCCAGCATTTT
-,TRBJ2-1,TRBV6-2/TRBV6-3,-,CASTNYNEQFF,TGTGCCAGCACCAACTACAATGAGCAGTTCTTC
-,TRBJ1-2,TRBV7-8,TRBD1,CASSLGQGLYGYTF,TGTGCCAGCAGCCTGGGACAGGGATTATATGGCTACACCTTC
-,TRBJ1-2,TRBV20-1,-,CSARPWGLYGYTF,TGCAGTGCTAGACCCTGGGGGCTGTATGGCTACACCTTC
-,TRBJ2-5,TRBV19,TRBD1,CASRDRGRETQCF,TGTGCCAGTAGGGACAGGGGGCGAGAAACCCAGTGCTTC
many,TRBJ2-7,TRBV6-1,-,CASPGEGAYEQYF,TGTGCCAGCCCCGGAGAGGGGGCCTACGAGCAGTACTTC
-,TRBJ2-7,TRBV7-6,-,CASSLGSGSAYEQYF,TGTGCCAGCAGCTTAGGTTCAGGTTCAGCCTACGAGCAGTACTTC
few,TRBJ2-6,TRBV7-2,-,CASSPRLRWEGANVLTF,TGTGCCAGCAGCCCACGGTTAAGGTGGGAGGGGGCCAACGTCCTGACTTTC
-,TRBJ2-7,TRBV5-1,-,CASSKSPGTEAYEQYF,TGCGCCAGCAGCAAATCCCCCGGGACCGAAGCCTACGAGCAGTACTTC
-,TRBJ2-2,TRBV7-3,-,CASSLGGNAGELFF,TGTGCCAGCAGCTTAGGGGGGAACGCCGGGGAGCTGTTTTTT
-,TRBJ1-5,TRBV10-3,-,CAIRDSLIQPQHF,TGTGCCATCAGGGACAGCCTTATTCAGCCCCAGCATTTT
-,TRBJ2-7,TRBV15,TRBD1,CATSRERTGREQYF,TGTGCCACCAGCAGAGAACGGACAGGGCGCGAGCAGTACTTC
many,TRBJ1-6,TRBV18,-,CASSPEPAGASPLHF,TGTGCCAGCTCACCCGAGCCGGCAGGGGCCTCACCCCTCCACTTT
-,TRBJ2-1,TRBV19,-,CASSIRGNNEQFF,TGTGCCAGTAGTATTAGGGGGAACAATGAGCAGTTCTTC
once,TRBJ2-7,TRBV15,TRBD2,CATSRPPLVGGNEQYF,TGTGCCACCAGCAGACCCCCACTGGTCGGGGGGAACGAGCAGTACTTC
many,TRBJ2-1,TRBV5-6,-,CASSREGNEQFF,TGTGCCAGCAGCCGCGAGGGAAATGAGCAGTTCTTC
many,TRBJ1-3,TRBV5-1,-,CASSLSGMGNTIYF,TGCGCCAGCAGCTTGTCGGGGATGGGAAACACCATATATTTT
-,TRBJ2-7,TRBV10-3,TRBD2,CAISTTSGGPNSYEQYF,TGTGCCATCAGTACGACTAGCGGGGGGCCTAACTCCTACGAGCAGTACTTC
-,TRBJ2-3,TRBV25-1,-,CASSDGAADTQCF,TGTGCCAGCAGTGACGGAGCCGCAGATACGCAGTGCTTT
once,TRBJ1-6,TRBV7-6,TRBD1,CASSLRTGGYSPLHF,TGTGCCAGCAGCCTCAGGACAGGGGGCTATTCACCCCTCCACTTT
once,TRBJ1-1,TRBV29-1,TRBD1,CSVRFGQGDTEAFF,TGCAGCGTTAGGTTTGGACAGGGGGACACTGAAGCTTTCTTT
-,TRBJ2-7,TRBV18,TRBD2,CASSPRLAGGVYEQYF,TGTGCCAGCTCACCACGACTAGCGGGGGGGGTCTACGAGCAGTACTTC
-,TRBJ1-2,TRBV6-5,TRBD1,CGTGSNYGYTF,TGTGGGACAGGGTCTAACTATGGCTACACCTTC
-,TRBJ1-3,TRBV19,-,CASASGYSGNTIYF,TGTGCCAGTGCAAGTGGTTACTCTGGAAACACCATATATTTT
many,TRBJ1-2,TRBV20-1,-,CSVVPGGYGYTF,TGCAGTGTTGTTCCGGGTGGCTATGGCTACACCTTC